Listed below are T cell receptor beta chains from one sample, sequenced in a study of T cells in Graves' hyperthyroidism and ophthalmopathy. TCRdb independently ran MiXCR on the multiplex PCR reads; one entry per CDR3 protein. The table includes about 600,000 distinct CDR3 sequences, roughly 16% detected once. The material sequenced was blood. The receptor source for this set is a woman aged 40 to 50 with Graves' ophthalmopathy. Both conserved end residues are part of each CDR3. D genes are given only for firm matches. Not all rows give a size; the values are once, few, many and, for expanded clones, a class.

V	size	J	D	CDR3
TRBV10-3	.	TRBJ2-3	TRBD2	CAISEGLAASTDTQYF
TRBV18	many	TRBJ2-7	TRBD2	CASSPGGYEQYF
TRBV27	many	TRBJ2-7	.	CASSYTGNSYEQYF
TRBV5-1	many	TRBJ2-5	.	CASSFSALATRETQYF
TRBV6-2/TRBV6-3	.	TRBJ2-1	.	CASSYFESYNEQFF
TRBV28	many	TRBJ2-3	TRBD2	CASSSRLGLAGVNQITDTQYF
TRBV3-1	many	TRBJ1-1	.	CASSRTPTGWNTEAFF
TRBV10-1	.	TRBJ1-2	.	CASSEYRDRGYTF
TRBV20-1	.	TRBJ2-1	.	CSAGTPSGPYNEQFF
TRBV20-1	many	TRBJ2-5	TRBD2	CSASLPGLDETQYF
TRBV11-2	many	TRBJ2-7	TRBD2	CASSLDGTMGPEQYF
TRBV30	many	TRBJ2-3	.	CAWRLKGTPPYTQYF
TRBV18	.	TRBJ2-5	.	CASSATGSQETQYF
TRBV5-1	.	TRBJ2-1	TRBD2	CASSGPSGSNEQFF
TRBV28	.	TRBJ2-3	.	CASSPGAGSTDTQYF
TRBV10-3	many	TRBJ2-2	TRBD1	CAIKDRASFTGELFF
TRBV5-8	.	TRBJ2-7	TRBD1	CASMPSGTGGIAGPYEQYF
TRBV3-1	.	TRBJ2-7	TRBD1	CVSSQEGQVPSYEQCF
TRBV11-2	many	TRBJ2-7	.	CASSLSQVEQYF
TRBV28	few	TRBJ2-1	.	CASSSGIYNEQFF
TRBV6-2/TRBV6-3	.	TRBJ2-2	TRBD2	CATPKGLAGEVGELFF
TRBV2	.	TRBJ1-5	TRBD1	CASRDTGVQPQHF
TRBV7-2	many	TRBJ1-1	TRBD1	CASSPDRKNTEAFF
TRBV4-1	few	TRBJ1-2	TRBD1	CASSQVAETGGYTF
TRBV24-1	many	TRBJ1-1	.	CATSHAGADTEAFF
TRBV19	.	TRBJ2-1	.	CASSKEGAGGDEQFF
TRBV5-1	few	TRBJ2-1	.	CASSLDLVARYGEQFF
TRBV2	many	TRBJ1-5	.	CASSERENQPQHF
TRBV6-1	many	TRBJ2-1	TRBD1	CASSPGTGGWNEQFF
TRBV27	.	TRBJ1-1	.	CASSGGGDYTEAFF
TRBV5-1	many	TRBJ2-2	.	CASSFFRNTGELFF
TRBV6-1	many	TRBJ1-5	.	CATRPLSNQPQHF
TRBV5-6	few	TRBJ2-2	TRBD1	CASRQLGTGLTGELFF
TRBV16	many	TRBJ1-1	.	CASSQSRSDNTEAFF
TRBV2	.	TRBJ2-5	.	CASSRDGEHQETQYF
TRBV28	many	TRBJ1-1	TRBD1	CASSSGGNTEAFF
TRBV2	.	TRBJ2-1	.	CASNRDFNNEQFF
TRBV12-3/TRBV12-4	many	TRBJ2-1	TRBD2	CASSFGPSGYNEQFF
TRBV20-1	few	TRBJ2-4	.	CSAPQDRNIQYF
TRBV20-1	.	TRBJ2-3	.	CSARPTGVAASLTTSTDTQYF
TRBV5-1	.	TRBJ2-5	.	CASSLEGRTQETQYF
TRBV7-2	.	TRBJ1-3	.	CASSLSVGNTIYF
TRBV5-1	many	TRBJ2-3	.	CASSLRSSTDTQYF
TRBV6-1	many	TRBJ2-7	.	CASSSGQGGNEQYF